This TCR beta chain was recorded in a study of response to subunit inactivated influenza vaccine. The CDR3 length is 16 residues. CDR1 is LGHNA, CDR2 YNFKEQ, per germline. J lost 3 bases, V lost 0 bases, and 7 bases had no gene match. This clonotype came up a few times. Its antigen is not identified. TCRdb re-derived calls from the RT-PCR reads in MiXCR, one entry per CDR3 protein. This sample has roughly 160,000 distinct CDR3 sequences; 9.5% to 12% occur once, and the top ten carry around 35%. Findings and limits, study-wide: Authors suggested seasonal influenza vaccinations each recruit few new T cells.

The material sequenced was CD8+ T cells sorted from PBMCs, taken 23 to 25 months after vaccination. The clonotype was recovered from a man aged 50-75 years who received an inactivated influenza vaccine. J is TRBJ2-7 and V is TRBV4-2; 8 bases map to TRBD2. CDR3 amino acids: CASSQDSLAGLYEQYF. In nucleotides, the CDR3 is TGTGCCAGCAGCCAAGATAGCCTAGCGGGCCTCTACGAGCAGTACTTC.